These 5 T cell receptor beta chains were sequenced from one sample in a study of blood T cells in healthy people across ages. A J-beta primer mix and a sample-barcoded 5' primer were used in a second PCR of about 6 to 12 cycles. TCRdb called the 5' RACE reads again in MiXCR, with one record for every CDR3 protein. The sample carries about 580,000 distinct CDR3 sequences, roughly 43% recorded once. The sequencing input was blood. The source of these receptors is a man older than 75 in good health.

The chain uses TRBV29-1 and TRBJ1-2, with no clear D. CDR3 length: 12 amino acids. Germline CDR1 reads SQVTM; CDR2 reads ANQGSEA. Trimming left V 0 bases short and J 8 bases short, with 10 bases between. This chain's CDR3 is CSVEDLGVGYTF. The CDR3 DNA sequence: TGCAGCGTTGAAGATCTTGGGGTCGGCTACACCTTC.

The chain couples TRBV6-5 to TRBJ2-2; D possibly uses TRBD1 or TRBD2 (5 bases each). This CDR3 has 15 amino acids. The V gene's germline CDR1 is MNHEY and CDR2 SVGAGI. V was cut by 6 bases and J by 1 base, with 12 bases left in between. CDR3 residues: CASRTGRLNTGELFF. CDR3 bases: TGTGCCAGCAGAACGGGACGGTTGAACACCGGGGAGCTGTTTTTT.

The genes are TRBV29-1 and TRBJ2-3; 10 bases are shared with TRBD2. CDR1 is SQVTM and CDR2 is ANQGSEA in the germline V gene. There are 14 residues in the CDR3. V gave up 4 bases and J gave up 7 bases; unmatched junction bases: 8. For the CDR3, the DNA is TGCAGCGTTGGCGTAGCGGGGGGATCTAATACGCAGTATTTT. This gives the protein CSVGVAGGSNTQYF.

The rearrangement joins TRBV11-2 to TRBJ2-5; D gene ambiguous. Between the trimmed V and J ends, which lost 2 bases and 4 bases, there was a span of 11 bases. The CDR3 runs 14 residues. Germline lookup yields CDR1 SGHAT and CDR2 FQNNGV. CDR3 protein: CASSLNTVGETQYF. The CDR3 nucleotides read TGTGCCAGCAGCTTAAATACAGTGGGAGAGACCCAGTACTTC.

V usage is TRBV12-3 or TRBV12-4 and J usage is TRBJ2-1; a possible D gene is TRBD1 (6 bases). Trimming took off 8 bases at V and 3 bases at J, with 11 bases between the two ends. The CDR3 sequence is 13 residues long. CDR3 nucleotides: TGTGCCAGCCATAAGGGGGACTACAATGAGCAGTTCTTC. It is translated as CASHKGDYNEQFF.